One and the same sample provided the 8 T cell receptor beta chains below, sequenced in a study of T cell responses to AZD1222 COVID-19 vaccine. TCRdb's table, derived via immunoSEQ multiplex PCR, lists solely in-frame clones and lacks some. The sample comprises 80,000 or so clones, approximately 90% of which are singletons, and less than 5.5% rests with the top ten. Source: peripheral blood, taken on day 0 of MenACWY control vaccination. The receptors come from an adult in good health.

The chain carries TRBV4-1 and TRBJ1-1; D is unclear. The CDR3 loop spans 19 amino acids. Germline CDR1 and CDR2: MGHRA and YSYEKL. Trimming stripped 0 bases from V and 0 bases from J, with 20 bases between. This CDR3 is CASSQEAATGRRVNTEAFF. The DNA for the CDR3 is TGCGCCAGCAGCCAAGAAGCGGCGACGGGTCGGCGGGTGAACACTGAAGCTTTCTTT.

The genes are TRBV5-5 and TRBJ1-4; unclear D gene. This CDR3 has 17 amino acids. Trimming removed 4 bases from V and 0 bases from J, with 16 bases in between. Germline V gene data show CDR1 as SGHKS and CDR2 as YYEKEE (reference sequence). CDR3: CASSHENAQATNEKLFF. The CDR3, as DNA: TGTGCCAGCAGCCACGAGAATGCCCAAGCAACTAATGAAAAACTGTTTTTT.

The chain is built from TRBV27 and TRBJ1-1; tentatively, D is TRBD1 (6 bases). The germline CDR1 and CDR2 sequences are MNHEY and SMNVEV (reference sequence). CDR3 length: 14 residues. The ends were cut back, 0 bases at V and 6 bases at J, with 11 bases in the middle. The chain's CDR3 is CASSLSGGGPEAFF. The CDR3 DNA reads TGTGCCAGCAGTTTATCAGGGGGGGGCCCTGAAGCTTTCTTT.

The chain links TRBV12-3 or TRBV12-4 to TRBJ1-5, with D maybe TRBD1 (6 bases). The CDR3 spans 13 residues. CDR3 in DNA: TGTGCTACAGATCGGGGGGCGGGTCAGCCCCAGCATTTT. Translated: CATDRGAGQPQHF.

The rearrangement uses TRBV18 and TRBJ2-3; the D is unclear. This CDR3 comprises 14 residues. The V and J ends lost 1 base and 4 bases respectively, with 9 bases between them. Per the germline V gene, CDR1 is KGHSH and CDR2 is LQKENI. The CDR3, as DNA: TGTGCCAGCTCACCACAATCCGGAGCAGATACGCAGTATTTT. The encoded protein is CASSPQSGADTQYF.

V usage is TRBV5-4 and J usage is TRBJ2-1; 11 bases map to TRBD2. CDR3 length: 17 amino acids. CDR1 and CDR2 (germline): SGHNT, YYREEE (reference sequence). V trimming: 7 bases; J trimming: 0 bases; junction bases outside the gene matches: 9. The CDR3 nucleotides are TGTGCCAGCCGACCGGGACTAGCGGATTCCTCCTACAATGAGCAGTTCTTC. Protein product: CASRPGLADSSYNEQFF.

The chain has TRBV14 and TRBJ2-1; 9 nucleotides line up with TRBD1. Looked up from germline, CDR1 is SGHDN and CDR2 is FVKESK. V dropped 4 bases and J dropped 10; count of bases not matched to a gene: 17. This CDR3 has 17 residues. CDR3 sequence (DNA): TGTGCCAGCAGCCCCGGTGCCGGGACAGGGATTATTGAGGAGCAGTTCTTC. It translates to CASSPGAGTGIIEEQFF.

The CDR3 loop is CASSYSATGFNYGYTF. CDR3 nucleotide sequence: TGTGCCAGCAGTTACTCCGCGACGGGCTTTAACTATGGCTACACCTTC. The genes are TRBV6-5 and TRBJ1-2; D is ambiguous. CDR3 size: 16 residues. CDR1 is MNHEY and CDR2 is SVGAGI in the germline V gene. Trimming removed 0 bases at V and 1 base at J, with 12 bases between.